Shown below are 14 T cell receptor beta chains from a single sample sequenced in a study of T cells in Graves' hyperthyroidism and ophthalmopathy. Researchers amplified the TCR beta CDR3 regions from RNA transcripts. Using the HTBI primer set, a first-round RT-PCR was run on the TCR CDR3. TCRdb processed the multiplex PCR reads anew with MiXCR; each CDR3 protein has one entry. The table lists around 580,000 distinct CDR3 sequences, around 45% of them singletons. Specimen: peripheral blood or thyroid tissue (not recorded which). The receptors stem from a woman under 30 with Graves' hyperthyroidism.

This clonotype was seen a few times. V and J are TRBV18 and TRBJ1-4; D is possibly TRBD1 (5 bases). This CDR3 is 15 amino acids long. V lost 3 bases and J 7 bases, leaving 15 bases between the germline ends. The germline CDR1 and CDR2 sequences are KGHSH and LQKENI. The CDR3 loop is CASSPLQGEAEKLFF. CDR3 bases: TGTGCCAGCTCACCGCTGCAGGGAGAGGCTGAAAAACTGTTTTTT.

The V call is TRBV19, the J call TRBJ1-5, with 9 bases fitting TRBD2. The J call may be faulty, since TRBJ2-3 better matches the DNA end. CDR3 size: 18 residues. Germline V lookup: CDR1 LNHDA, CDR2 SQIVND (reference sequence). CDR3 amino acids: CASSPIRAGGPSTDTQYF. As DNA, the CDR3 is TGTGCCAGTAGTCCAATCAGGGCGGGAGGGCCTAGCACAGATACGCAGTATTTT.

The gene calls are TRBV20-1 and TRBJ2-7; D call uncertain. The closer fit of TRBJ2-1 to the DNA end suggests the J call may be wrong. CDR1 and CDR2 (germline): DFQATT, SNEGSKA (reference sequence). The CDR3 totals 12 residues. The CDR3 loop is CSATARVDEQFF. CDR3 coding DNA: TGCAGTGCTACGGCCCGGGTTGATGAGCAGTTCTTC.

The CDR3 sequence is CASSNPGPSTEAFF. The DNA of the CDR3 is TGTGCCAGCAGCAATCCCGGACCCAGCACTGAAGCTTTCTTT. The rearrangement joins TRBV7-6 to TRBJ1-1; D ambiguous. This CDR3 has 14 amino acids. The germline gives CDR1 SGHVS, CDR2 FNYEAQ. Trimming took off 5 bases at V and 4 bases at J, with 14 bases between the two ends. The complete variable domain, with remaining parts taken from reference TRBV7-6 and TRBJ1-1, reads GAGVSQSPRYKVTKRGQDVALRCDPISGHVSLYWYRQALGQGPEFLTYFNYEAQQDKSGLPNDRFSAERPEGSISTLTIQRTEQRDSAMYRCASSNPGPSTEAFFGQGTRLTVV.

This clonotype appeared many times. The chain uses TRBV20-1 and TRBJ1-5; D uncertain. Germline V lookup: CDR1 DFQATT, CDR2 SNEGSKA (reference sequence). V lost 6 bases to trimming and J lost 0 bases, with 12 bases between them. The CDR3 contains 14 residues. The CDR3 protein is CSASSENSNQPQHF. CDR3 DNA sequence: TGCAGTGCCAGCTCGGAAAATAGCAATCAGCCCCAGCATTTT.

Notes on this clonotype: This may come from a read error, since a much larger clone is one base off. The chain joins TRBV7-3 to TRBJ2-7; D may be TRBD1 (6 bases). Per the germline V gene, CDR1 is SGHTA and CDR2 is FQGTGA. This CDR3 spans 15 amino acids. The CDR3 bases are TGCGCCAGCAGCCTAGAAGGGACACCCCACTACGAGCAGTACTTC. Translating it yields CASSLEGTPHYEQYF. Full variable domain (missing parts from reference TRBV7-3 and TRBJ2-7): GAGVSQTPSNKVTEKGKYVELRCDPISGHTALYWYRQSLGQGPEFLIYFQGTGAADDSGLPNDRFFAVRPEGSVSTLKIQRTERGDSAVYLCASSLEGTPHYEQYFGPGTRLTVT.

This clonotype was recorded many times. The chain recombines TRBV5-8 with TRBJ2-2; the D gene is possibly TRBD1 (5 bases). Trimming pared 4 bases from V and 4 bases from J, leaving 17 bases between. The germline CDR1 and CDR2 sequences are SGHTS and YDEGEE. This CDR3 region has 16 residues. The CDR3 here is CASSPSRQTGTGELFF. DNA of the CDR3: TGTGCCAGCAGCCCCAGCCGACAGACCGGCACCGGGGAGCTGTTTTTT.

This clonotype was counted many times. V usage is TRBV18 and J usage is TRBJ1-2; D gene ambiguous. The V gene lost 3 bases and the J gene lost 4 bases, with 12 bases spanning the gap. Germline V gene data show CDR1 as KGHSH and CDR2 as LQKENI. The CDR3 consists of 14 residues. The CDR3 here is CASSPFEESYGYTF. In nucleotides, the CDR3 is TGTGCCAGCTCACCGTTTGAGGAATCCTATGGCTACACCTTC.

This chain connects TRBV7-3 to TRBJ2-5; D possibly uses TRBD1 or TRBD2 (5 bases each). TRBJ2-3 explains the end of the DNA better; the J call may be wrong. Per the germline V gene, CDR1 is SGHTA and CDR2 is FQGTGA. The CDR3 contains 16 residues. The CDR3 spells CASSQAPGPSANTQYF. CDR3 coding DNA: TGTGCCAGCAGCCAGGCCCCGGGACCCTCCGCGAATACGCAGTATTTT.

The sample holds many counts of this clonotype. The genes are TRBV3-1 and TRBJ1-6; TRBD1 aligns across 9 bases. This CDR3 comprises 13 residues. Unmatched junction bases numbered 5, after V lost 4 bases and J lost 13 bases. The germline V gene encodes CDR1 LGHDT and CDR2 YNNKEL (reference sequence). The chain's CDR3 is CASSPYTGGPLHF. Written as DNA, the CDR3 is TGTGCCAGCAGCCCCTACACAGGGGGCCCCCTCCACTTT.

This clonotype was detected a few times. This sequence joins TRBV19 and TRBJ2-7; TRBD2 agrees at 15 bases. V lost 5 bases to trimming and J lost 1 base; unmatched junction nucleotides: 9. Germline loops: CDR1 LNHDA, CDR2 SQIVND (reference sequence). The CDR3 extends over 18 amino acids. The CDR3 DNA reads TGTGCCAGTAGTGCCTGGGGACTAGCGGGAGGTGGATCCTACGAGCAGTACTTC. Protein product: CASSAWGLAGGGSYEQYF.

This clonotype was counted ten times or more. The chain links TRBV7-9 to TRBJ2-5, with D perhaps TRBD1 (5 bases). In germline, CDR1 is SEHNR, CDR2 FQNEAQ (reference sequence). V lost 8 bases and J 7 bases, leaving 17 bases between the germline ends. This CDR3 is 13 amino acids long. The DNA of the CDR3 is TGTGCCAGCGGCACGGACACCGCAGGGACCCAGTACTTC. Translation gives CASGTDTAGTQYF. Together with reference TRBV7-9 and TRBJ2-5, the CDR3 gives the full variable domain: DTGVSQNPRHKITKRGQNVTFRCDPISEHNRLYWYRQTLGQGPEFLTYFQNEAQLEKSRLLSDRFSAERPKGSFSTLEIQRTEQGDSAMYLCASGTDTAGTQYFGPGTRLLVL.

As concerns this clonotype: Germline is not matched at one junction end, which may reflect a read error. This chain uses TRBV20-1 with TRBJ2-5; TRBD2 agrees at 14 bases. Germline lookup yields CDR1 DFQATT and CDR2 SNEGSKA (reference sequence). The CDR3 has 13 residues. This chain's CDR3 is CSARGGLAGDVFF. CDR3 DNA: TGCAGTGCTAGGGGGGGACTAGCGGGAGATGTGTTCTTC.

The chain couples TRBV24-1 to TRBJ2-7; 11 bases agree with TRBD2. V shed 4 bases, J shed 0 bases, and the junction held 22 bases outside the gene matches. Germline-derived CDR1 and CDR2 are KGHDR and SFDVKD. The CDR3 is 22 amino acids. CDR3 amino acids: CATSDTDLTSGVSAETSYEQYF. In DNA form, the CDR3 reads TGTGCCACCAGTGACACTGATTTGACTAGCGGGGTCTCCGCGGAAACCTCCTACGAGCAGTACTTC.